Shown below are 4 T cell receptor beta chains from a single sample sequenced in a study of regulatory T cells in long-lasting Graves disease. Sample time point: newly diagnosed GD, antithyroid drugs for less than 3 months. Making the TCR library involved RNA that had been extracted from PBMCs. Assembly of TCR beta libraries relied on iRepertoire HTBI primers together with Arm-PCR of CDR3 regions. TCRdb independently ran MiXCR on the multiplex PCR reads; one entry per CDR3 protein. The sample consists of about 540,000 distinct CDR3 sequences, roughly 14% of them appearing once. This same sample was also taken into another study, of T cells in Graves' hyperthyroidism and ophthalmopathy.

The source material was peripheral blood mononuclear cells (PBMCs), sampled at new diagnosis, from a patient treated with antithyroid drugs. The receptors were sampled from a man aged 25-45 years with Graves disease.

This clonotype has a single count. This sequence joins TRBV19 and TRBJ2-1; D unclear. Deletions cut 11 bases from V and 10 bases from J, with 15 bases between. There are 11 residues in the CDR3. Germline CDR1 reads LNHDA; CDR2 reads SQIVND (reference sequence). CDR3 in DNA: TGTGCCGTTTATGCCTACAGAGAGCAGTTCTTC. Translated, it gives CAVYAYREQFF.

This clonotype was counted only a few times. V and J are TRBV7-9 and TRBJ1-1, with a weak D call TRBD1 (5 bases). Germline V gene data show CDR1 as SEHNR and CDR2 as FQNEAQ (reference sequence). V lost 1 base, J lost 0 bases, and 12 bases lay in between. The CDR3 runs 16 residues. Here the CDR3 reads CASSLGVGLVNTEAFF. CDR3 DNA: TGTGCCAGCAGCTTAGGGGTGGGGCTGGTGAACACTGAAGCTTTCTTT.

On this clonotype: This likely reflects a read error, since a far larger clone is one base away. The chain carries TRBV6-2 or TRBV6-3 and TRBJ2-1, with 8 bases lining up with TRBD2. Germline V lookup: CDR1 MNHEY, CDR2 SVGEGT. V shed 5 bases and J 8 bases; nucleotides not matched to a gene: 8. The CDR3 is 14 amino acids. The CDR3 protein is CASSAPREGDEQFF. The CDR3 DNA reads as TGTGCCAGCAGTGCTCCCCGGGAGGGGGATGAGCAGTTCTTC.

This clonotype was seen ten or more times. The chain combines TRBV12-3 or TRBV12-4 with TRBJ1-1, with D unresolved. V lost 6 bases, J lost 11 bases, and 16 bases lay in between. The CDR3 runs to 12 residues. The CDR3 is CASRTGSGEAFF. CDR3 in DNA: TGTGCCAGCAGAACCGGGTCCGGAGAGGCTTTCTTT.